This T cell receptor beta chain appears in the sequencing data of a study of patients and donors after allogeneic stem cell transplantation. From the RT-PCR reads, TCRdb called clonotypes with MiXCR, one entry per CDR3 protein. Among about 410,000 distinct CDR3 sequences listed, around 16% were seen once. V lost 6 bases, J lost 3 bases, and 6 bases lay in between. The CDR3 has 12 amino acids. CDR1 is MNHEY and CDR2 is SVGAGI in the germline V gene. This clonotype was seen a handful of times. This sequence was found in a human donor who was either an allogeneic HSCT recipient or a stem cell or donor lymphocyte infusion donor (not recorded which). It is not recorded whose cells these are; they may come from a transplant donor. The chain uses TRBV6-5 and TRBJ1-5, with D hard to call. Sequencing used blood, either unsorted or a sorted T cell fraction (not recorded which). CDR3 sequence (DNA): TGTGCCAGCAGGGGCTCCAATCAGCCCCAGCATTTT. As protein: CASRGSNQPQHF.